This T cell receptor beta chain was documented in a study of T-cell reconstitution after alpha-beta-depleted transplantation in children. Construction of the TCRbeta library involved unique molecular identifiers. TCRdb re-called the PCR reads through MiXCR, storing one row per CDR3 protein. The sample lists 130,000 or so distinct CDR3 sequences, about a tenth occurring once. Findings and caveats of the study: The study reportedly traced alpha-beta T cells about two months after transplant to several hundred expanded graft clones. Several patients had high TCRbeta diversity at day 60; it came from surviving recipient T cells and thymic progenitors. T-cell numbers and diversity one year post-transplant derived largely from freshly generated T cells.

This clonotype was counted only a few times. Its antigen is not identified. CDR3 length equals 15 residues. Trimming at V came to 5 bases and at J to 1 base, leaving 7 bases not matched to a gene. Germline values: CDR1 LGHDT, CDR2 YNNKEL (reference sequence). The V call is TRBV3-1, the J call TRBJ2-7; 8 positions agree with TRBD1. The clonotype originates from a girl under three years old who had a stem cell transplant for combined immunodeficiency, so the T cells may come from the graft donor. Source: PBMCs, mostly from graft donor cells, taken 180 days after TCRalphabeta/CD19-depleted stem cell transplant. This CDR3 reads CASSTRDRLSYEQYF. The CDR3 DNA follows: TGTGCCAGCAGCACCCGGGACAGGCTGTCCTACGAGCAGTACTTC.